The 5 T cell receptor beta chains below were found in one sample sequenced in a study of CD8+CD57+ T cells in acquired aplastic anemia. Individuals selected for sequencing had exhibited CD8+CD57+ cell expansion on flow cytometry. TCR beta VDJ and CDR3 were profiled, and genomic DNA was the template. One entry per CDR3 protein, called by TCRdb with MiXCR from the reads. The sample shows under 200,000 distinct CDR3 sequences, around 75% of them seen only once. Sequenced: sorted CD4+, CD8+, or CD8+CD57+ T cells (not recorded which) from PBMCs. Source of these receptors: a human donor with aplastic anemia.

The V and J genes are TRBV20-1 and TRBJ1-2, with a weak D call TRBD1 (5 bases). V was cut by 2 bases and J by 4 bases, with 14 bases left in between. Germline V gene lookup returns CDR1 DFQATT and CDR2 SNEGSKA (reference sequence). This CDR3 has 14 amino acids. In DNA form, the CDR3 reads TGCAGTGCTAGAAAGGCAGGGACGGGCTATGGCTACACCTTC. Translation: CSARKAGTGYGYTF.

The rearrangement joins TRBV7-4 to TRBJ2-7; 10 positions match TRBD1. V gave up 6 bases and J gave up 5 bases; unmatched junction bases: 4. In germline, CDR1 is SGHVT, CDR2 SQSDAQ. The CDR3 totals 13 residues. The CDR3 DNA reads TGTGCCAGCAGATCGGGACAGGGGAACGAGCAGTACTTC. Translation: CASRSGQGNEQYF.

The gene calls are TRBV5-5 and TRBJ2-7; D gene ambiguous. The germline V gene encodes CDR1 SGHKS and CDR2 YYEKEE (reference sequence). V was shortened by 0 bases and J by 3 bases, with 10 bases between the two germline ends. The CDR3 has 14 amino acids. Here the CDR3 reads CASSLEGTGYEQYF. The CDR3 nucleotides are TGTGCCAGCAGCTTGGAGGGAACGGGCTACGAGCAGTACTTC.

This clonotype was observed many times. The genes are TRBV6-4 and TRBJ2-3, with 8 bases identical to TRBD1. V shed 0 bases, J shed 6 bases, and the junction held 5 bases outside the gene matches. This CDR3 region has 15 residues. Germline CDR1 reads MRHNA; CDR2 reads SNTAGT. CDR3 coding DNA: TGTGCCAGCAGTGACTCTGCAGGGGGCGTTGATACGCAGTATTTT. It translates to CASSDSAGGVDTQYF.

The gene calls are TRBV10-3 and TRBJ2-3; 13 bases fit TRBD2. The ends lost 10 bases at V and 5 bases at J; junction bases unmatched: 6. CDR1 is ENHRY, CDR2 SYGVKD, per germline. The CDR3 is made up of 14 amino acids. CDR3 protein: CATTGTSGKDTQYF. CDR3 bases: TGTGCCACCACCGGGACTAGCGGGAAAGATACGCAGTATTTT.